This TCR beta chain was sequenced during a study of regulatory dendritic cells for organ transplantation. CFSE-labeled sorted T cells met regulatory or mature dendritic cells for 4 to 6 days. The method was immunoSEQ multiplex PCR; TCRdb's version includes in-frame clones alone and lacks a portion of them. Of thousands of clones listed, 59% are singletons. This clone was counted only a few times. Its specificity is unknown. Germline V gene lookup returns CDR1 LGHNA and CDR2 YNFKEQ. The CDR3 totals 15 residues. Trimming at V came to 5 bases and at J to 3 bases, leaving 6 bases not matched to a gene. The receptor was derived from a human donor in good health. Sequenced material: memory CD8+ T cells from blood cultured with dendritic cells. Subset meaning: CD45RO+ memory T cells. This sequence joins TRBV4-2 and TRBJ2-5, with 10 bases matching TRBD2. In nucleotides, the CDR3 is TGTGCCAGCAGCGTCCCTCTAGCGGGGGAAGAGACCCAGTACTTC. Translated: CASSVPLAGEETQYF.